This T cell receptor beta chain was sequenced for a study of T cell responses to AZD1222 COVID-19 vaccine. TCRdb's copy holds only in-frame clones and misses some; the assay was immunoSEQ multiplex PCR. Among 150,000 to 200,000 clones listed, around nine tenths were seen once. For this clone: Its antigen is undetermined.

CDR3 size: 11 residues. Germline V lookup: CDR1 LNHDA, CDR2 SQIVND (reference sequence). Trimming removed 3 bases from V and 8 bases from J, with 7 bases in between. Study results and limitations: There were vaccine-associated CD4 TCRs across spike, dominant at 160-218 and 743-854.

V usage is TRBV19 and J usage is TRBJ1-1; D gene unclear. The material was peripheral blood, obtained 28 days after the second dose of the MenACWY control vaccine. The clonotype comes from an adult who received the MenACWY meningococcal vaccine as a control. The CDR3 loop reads CASSMRTEAFF. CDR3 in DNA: TGTGCCAGTAGTATGAGAACGGAAGCTTTCTTT.